These T cell receptor beta chains were read from a single sample in a study of T cells in Graves' hyperthyroidism and ophthalmopathy. A single record per CDR3 protein comes from TCRdb applying MiXCR to the multiplex PCR reads. The sample records a few hundred thousand distinct CDR3 sequences, around 15% being singletons. The specimen sequenced was blood. The receptors were sampled from a woman younger than 35 with Graves' hyperthyroidism. Each CDR3 is given with its conserved first and last residue. D genes are given only for firm matches. A clone size is listed for some rows: how often the clone was seen (once, few, many), or a class if it is expanded.

clone size	D gene	V gene	J gene	CDR3 protein	CDR3 DNA
many	TRBD1	TRBV19	TRBJ1-1	CASSRTGTGDTEAFF	TGTGCCAGTAGTCGGACCGGGACAGGCGACACTGAAGCTTTCTTT
-	-	TRBV7-2	TRBJ2-7	CASSLNTGKYEQYF	TGTGCCAGCAGCTTAAATACAGGGAAGTACGAGCAGTACTTC
few	-	TRBV19	TRBJ1-1	CASTSGGQGETEAFF	TGTGCCAGTACATCTGGAGGGCAGGGAGAAACTGAAGCTTTCTTT
many	TRBD2	TRBV5-1	TRBJ2-2	CASSSLAGAGTGELFF	TGCGCCAGCAGCTCCCTTGCGGGAGCGGGCACCGGGGAGCTGTTTTTT
many	-	TRBV11-1	TRBJ1-1	CASSFGGGTEAFF	TGTGCCAGCAGTTTCGGGGGGGGGACTGAAGCTTTCTTT
-	TRBD2	TRBV19	TRBJ2-2	CASSIGGRETGELFF	TGTGCCAGTAGTATTGGCGGGAGAGAAACCGGGGAGCTGTTTTTT
many	-	TRBV2	TRBJ1-1	CASSDLVVNTEAFF	TGTGCCAGCAGTGATCTGGTGGTGAACACTGAAGCTTTCTTT
-	-	TRBV20-1	TRBJ2-3	CSAFTSDTQYF	TGCAGTGCTTTTACATCAGATACGCAGTATTTT
many	TRBD1	TRBV27	TRBJ2-3	CASSLYRGVADTQYF	TGTGCCAGCAGTCTTTACAGGGGTGTCGCAGATACGCAGTATTTT
many	TRBD2	TRBV11-2	TRBJ2-1	CASSPRGAGGDNEQFF	TGTGCCAGCAGCCCCCGAGGAGCGGGAGGTGACAATGAGCAGTTCTTC
-	-	TRBV30	TRBJ1-1	CAWSQPPGQIRTEAFF	TGTGCCTGGAGTCAGCCTCCGGGACAAATTAGGACTGAAGCTTTCTTT
many	-	TRBV20-1	TRBJ1-1	CSARGYRERGEAFF	TGCAGTGCTAGAGGATATCGGGAACGGGGTGAAGCTTTCTTT
many	-	TRBV19	TRBJ2-2	CSSQRAETGELFF	TGTTCCAGCCAACGAGCAGAAACCGGGGAGCTGTTTTTT
many	TRBD2	TRBV11-2	TRBJ2-2	CASSSLAGGNTGELFF	TGTGCCAGCAGCTCCTTAGCGGGAGGAAACACCGGGGAGCTGTTTTTT
-	-	TRBV19	TRBJ1-3	CASRPRYRGLPGNTIYF	TGTGCCAGTAGGCCCAGGTATCGGGGCTTACCTGGAAACACCATATATTTT
once	TRBD2	TRBV30	TRBJ2-3	CAWKRTSGGTDTQYF	TGTGCCTGGAAGAGGACTAGCGGGGGCACAGATACGCAGTATTTT
few	-	TRBV6-5	TRBJ2-2	CASRRGFGTGELVF	TGTGCCAGCAGGAGGGGTTTCGGCACCGGGGAGCTGGTTTTT
-	-	TRBV10-3	TRBJ2-1	CAISDIETGTSYEQFF	TGTGCCATCAGTGATATAGAGACCGGGACTTCCTATGAGCAGTTCTTC
-	-	TRBV4-1	TRBJ1-1	CASSQALELLGGAFF	TGCGCCAGCAGCCAAGCCCTCGAGCTTTTGGGGGGAGCTTTCTTT
few	-	TRBV5-1	TRBJ2-5	CASSFAELETQYF	TGCGCCAGCAGCTTTGCAGAGCTAGAGACCCAGTACTTC
many	-	TRBV5-1	TRBJ1-1	CASSRTQGQNTEAFF	TGCGCCAGCAGCAGGACCCAGGGGCAGAACACTGAAGCTTTCTTT
many	TRBD2	TRBV29-1	TRBJ2-3	CSVVRGLAVTDTQYF	TGCAGCGTTGTAAGAGGACTAGCGGTCACAGATACGCAGTATTTT
many	-	TRBV7-9	TRBJ1-5	CASSLQAEQPQHF	TGTGCCAGCAGCTTACAGGCGGAACAGCCCCAGCATTTT
few	-	TRBV4-1	TRBJ2-3	CASSPRREADTQYF	TGCGCCAGCAGCCCCCGGAGGGAGGCAGATACGCAGTATTTT
-	-	TRBV30	TRBJ2-3	CAWSWTDTQYF	TGTGCCTGGAGTTGGACAGATACGCAGTATTTT
few	TRBD1	TRBV30	TRBJ1-2	CAWSRAGPGGGYTF	TGTGCCTGGAGTAGAGCAGGGCCAGGGGGTGGCTACACCTTC
few	-	TRBV7-9	TRBJ1-4	CASSLWGGATNEKLFF	TGTGCCAGCAGCTTATGGGGAGGCGCAACTAATGAAAAACTGTTTTTT
few	-	TRBV29-1	TRBJ1-3	CSVAAGSSGNTIYF	TGCAGCGTTGCGGCGGGCAGCTCTGGAAACACCATATATTTT
many	-	TRBV6-1	TRBJ2-7	CASSRSGSYSYEQYF	TGTGCCAGCAGTCGTAGCGGATCTTACTCCTACGAGCAGTACTTC